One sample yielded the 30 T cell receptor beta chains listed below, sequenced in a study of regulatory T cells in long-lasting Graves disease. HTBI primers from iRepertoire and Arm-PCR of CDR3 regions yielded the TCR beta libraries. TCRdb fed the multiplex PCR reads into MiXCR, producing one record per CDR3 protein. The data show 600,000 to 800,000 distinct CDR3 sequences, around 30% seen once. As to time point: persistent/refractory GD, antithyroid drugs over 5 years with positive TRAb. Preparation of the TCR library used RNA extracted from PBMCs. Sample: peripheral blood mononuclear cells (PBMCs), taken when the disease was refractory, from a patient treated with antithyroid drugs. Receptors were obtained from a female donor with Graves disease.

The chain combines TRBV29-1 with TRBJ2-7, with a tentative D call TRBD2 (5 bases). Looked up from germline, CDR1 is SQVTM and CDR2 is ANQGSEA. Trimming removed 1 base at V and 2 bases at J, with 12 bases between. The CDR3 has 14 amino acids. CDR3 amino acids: CSVEARAEPYEQYF. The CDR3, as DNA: TGCAGCGTTGAAGCGAGGGCCGAACCCTACGAGCAGTACTTC.

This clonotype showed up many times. CDR3 sequence reads: CASSQDNFYGYTF. The CDR3 DNA reads as TGTGCCAGCAGCCAAGATAACTTTTATGGCTACACCTTC. The chain couples TRBV3-1 to TRBJ1-2; D not resolved. The CDR3 sequence is 13 residues long. V was pared by 0 bases and J by 5 bases, with 7 bases between. The germline V gene encodes CDR1 LGHDT and CDR2 YNNKEL (reference sequence). The full variable domain, its missing parts supplied by reference TRBV3-1 and TRBJ1-2, is DTAVSQTPKYLVTQMGNDKSIKCEQNLGHDTMYWYKQDSKKFLKIMFSYNNKELIINETVPNRFSPKSPDKAHLNLHINSLELGDSAVYFCASSQDNFYGYTFGSGTRLTVV.

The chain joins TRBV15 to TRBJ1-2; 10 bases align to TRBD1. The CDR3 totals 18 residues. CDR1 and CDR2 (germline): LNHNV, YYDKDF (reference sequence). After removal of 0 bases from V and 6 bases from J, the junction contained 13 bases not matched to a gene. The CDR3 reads CATSRDLSGQGVTDGYTF. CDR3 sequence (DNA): TGTGCCACCAGCAGAGACCTCTCCGGACAGGGGGTAACCGATGGCTACACCTTC.

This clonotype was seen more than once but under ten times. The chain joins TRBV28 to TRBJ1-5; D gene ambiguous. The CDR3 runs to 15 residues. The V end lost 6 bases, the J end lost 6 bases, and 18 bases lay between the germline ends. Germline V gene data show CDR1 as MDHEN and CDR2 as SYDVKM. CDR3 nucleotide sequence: TGTGCCAGCAGCCCTTATTGGGGAAAGGTTCAGCCCCAGCATTTT. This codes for CASSPYWGKVQPQHF.

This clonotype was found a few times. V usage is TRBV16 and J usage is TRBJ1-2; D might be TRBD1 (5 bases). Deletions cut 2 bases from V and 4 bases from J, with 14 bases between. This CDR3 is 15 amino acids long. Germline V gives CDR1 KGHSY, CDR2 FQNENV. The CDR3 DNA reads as TGTGCCAGCAGCCAAACCAACCAGGGTATCTATGGCTACACCTTC. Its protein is CASSQTNQGIYGYTF.

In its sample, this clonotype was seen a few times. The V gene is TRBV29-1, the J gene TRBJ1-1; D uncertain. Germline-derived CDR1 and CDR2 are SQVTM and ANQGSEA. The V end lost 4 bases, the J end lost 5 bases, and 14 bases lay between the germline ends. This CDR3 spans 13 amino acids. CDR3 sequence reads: CSVGGPAGTEAFF. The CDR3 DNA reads TGCAGCGTTGGGGGTCCCGCCGGGACTGAAGCTTTCTTT.

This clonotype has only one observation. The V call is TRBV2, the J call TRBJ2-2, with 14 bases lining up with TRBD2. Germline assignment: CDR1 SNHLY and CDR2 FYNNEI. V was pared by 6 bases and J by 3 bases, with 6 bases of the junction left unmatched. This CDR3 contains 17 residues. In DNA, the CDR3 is TGTGCCAGCAGGAGACGACTAGCGGGAGGGTACACCGGGGAGCTGTTTTTT. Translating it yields CASRRRLAGGYTGELFF.

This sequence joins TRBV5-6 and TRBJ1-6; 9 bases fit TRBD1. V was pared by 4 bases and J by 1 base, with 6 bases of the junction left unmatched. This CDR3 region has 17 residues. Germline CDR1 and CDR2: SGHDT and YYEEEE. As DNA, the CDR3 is TGTGCCAGCAGCATAAACAGGGGGCAGTCCTATAATTCACCCCTCCACTTT. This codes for CASSINRGQSYNSPLHF.

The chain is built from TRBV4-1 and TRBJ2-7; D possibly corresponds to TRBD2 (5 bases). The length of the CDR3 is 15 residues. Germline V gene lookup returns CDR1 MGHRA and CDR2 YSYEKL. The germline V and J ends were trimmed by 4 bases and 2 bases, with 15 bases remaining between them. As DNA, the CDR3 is TGCGCCAGCAGCCTAACATCGGACGGGGCCTACGAGCAGTACTTC. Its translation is CASSLTSDGAYEQYF.

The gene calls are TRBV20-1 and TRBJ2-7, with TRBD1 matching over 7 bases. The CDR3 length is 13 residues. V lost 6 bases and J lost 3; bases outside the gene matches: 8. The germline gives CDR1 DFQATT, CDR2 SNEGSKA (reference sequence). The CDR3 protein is CSAEKGAGYEQYF. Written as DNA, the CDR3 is TGCAGTGCCGAGAAGGGGGCAGGCTACGAGCAGTACTTC.

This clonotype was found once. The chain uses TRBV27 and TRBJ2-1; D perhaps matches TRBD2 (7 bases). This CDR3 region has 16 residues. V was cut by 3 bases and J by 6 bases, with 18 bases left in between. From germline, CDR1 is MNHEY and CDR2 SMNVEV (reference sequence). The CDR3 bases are TGTGCCAGCAGTTTTAGCGTCCGGGGGGCTGGCAATGAGCAGTTCTTC. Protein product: CASSFSVRGAGNEQFF.

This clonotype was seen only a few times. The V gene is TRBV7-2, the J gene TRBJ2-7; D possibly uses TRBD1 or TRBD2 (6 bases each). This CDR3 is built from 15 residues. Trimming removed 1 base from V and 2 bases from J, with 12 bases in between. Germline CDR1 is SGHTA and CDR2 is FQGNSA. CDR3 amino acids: CASSLVRGLTYEQYF. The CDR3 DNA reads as TGTGCCAGCAGCTTAGTACGGGGGCTGACCTACGAGCAGTACTTC.

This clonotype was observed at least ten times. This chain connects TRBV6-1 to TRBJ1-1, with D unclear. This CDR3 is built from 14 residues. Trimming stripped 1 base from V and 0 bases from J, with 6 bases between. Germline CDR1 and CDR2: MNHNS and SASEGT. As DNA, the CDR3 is TGTGCCAGCAGTGAAGTCGTTTTGAACACTGAAGCTTTCTTT. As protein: CASSEVVLNTEAFF.

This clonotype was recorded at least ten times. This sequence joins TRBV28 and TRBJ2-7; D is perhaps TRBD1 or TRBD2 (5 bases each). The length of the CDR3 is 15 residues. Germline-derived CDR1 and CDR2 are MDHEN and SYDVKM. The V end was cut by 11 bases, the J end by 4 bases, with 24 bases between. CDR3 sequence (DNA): TGTGCCCCCCCGAAAGGGGAGCCGATCAGGTACGAGCAGTACTTC. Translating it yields CAPPKGEPIRYEQYF.

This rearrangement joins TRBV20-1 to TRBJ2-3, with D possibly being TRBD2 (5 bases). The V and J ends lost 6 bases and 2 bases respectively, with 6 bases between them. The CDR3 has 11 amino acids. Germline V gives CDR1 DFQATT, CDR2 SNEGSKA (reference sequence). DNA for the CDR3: TGCAGTGCAGACTACACAGATACGCAGTATTTT. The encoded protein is CSADYTDTQYF.

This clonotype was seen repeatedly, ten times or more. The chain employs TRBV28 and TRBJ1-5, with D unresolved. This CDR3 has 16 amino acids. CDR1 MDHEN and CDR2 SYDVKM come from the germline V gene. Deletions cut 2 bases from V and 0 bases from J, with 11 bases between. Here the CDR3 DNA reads TGTGCCAGCAGTTTAAAAGCGGTGGGTAGCAATCAGCCCCAGCATTTT. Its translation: CASSLKAVGSNQPQHF.

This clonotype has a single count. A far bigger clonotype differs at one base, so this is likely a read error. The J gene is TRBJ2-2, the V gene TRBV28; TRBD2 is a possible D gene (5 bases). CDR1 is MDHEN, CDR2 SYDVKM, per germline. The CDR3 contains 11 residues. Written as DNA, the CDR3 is TGTGCCAGCAGTAACACCGGGGAGCCGTTTTTT. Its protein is CASSNTGEPFF.

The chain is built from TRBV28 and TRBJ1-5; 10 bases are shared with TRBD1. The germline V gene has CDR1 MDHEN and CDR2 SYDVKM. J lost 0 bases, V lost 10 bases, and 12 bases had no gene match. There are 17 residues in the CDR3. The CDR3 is CATTTGGDGCSNQPQHF. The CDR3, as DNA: TGTGCCACCACGACAGGGGGCGATGGGTGTAGCAATCAGCCCCAGCATTTT.

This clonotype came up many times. The CDR3 coding sequence is TGTGCCAGCAGTTATGAGGGCAGACAGCAACTCATCAAGGCTTTCTTT. Translating gives CASSYEGRQQLIKAFF. V is TRBV6-2 or TRBV6-3 and J is TRBJ1-1; D possibly corresponds to TRBD1 (5 bases). In germline, CDR1 is MNHEY, CDR2 SVGEGT. Between the trimmed V and J ends, which lost 3 bases and 11 bases, there was a span of 25 bases. The length of the CDR3 is 16 residues.

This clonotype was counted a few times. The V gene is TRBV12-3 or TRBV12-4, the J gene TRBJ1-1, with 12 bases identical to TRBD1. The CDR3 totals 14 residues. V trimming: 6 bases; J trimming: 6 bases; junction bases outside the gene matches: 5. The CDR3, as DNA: TGTGCCAGCAGAGCGGGACAGGGGGCCGCTGAAGCTTTCTTT. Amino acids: CASRAGQGAAEAFF.

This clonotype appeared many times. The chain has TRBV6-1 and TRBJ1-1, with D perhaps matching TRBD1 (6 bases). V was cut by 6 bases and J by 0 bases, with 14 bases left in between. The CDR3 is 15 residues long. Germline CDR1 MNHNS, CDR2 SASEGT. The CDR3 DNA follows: TGTGCCAGCAGCTCGGACAGATCTATGAACACTGAAGCTTTCTTT. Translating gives CASSSDRSMNTEAFF.

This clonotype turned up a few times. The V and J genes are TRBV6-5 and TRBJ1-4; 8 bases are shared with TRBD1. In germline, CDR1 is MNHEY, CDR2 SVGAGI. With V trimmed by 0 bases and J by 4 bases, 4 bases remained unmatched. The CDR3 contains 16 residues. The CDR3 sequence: CASSYSVGQDNEKLFF. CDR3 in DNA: TGTGCCAGCAGTTACTCGGTGGGACAGGATAATGAAAAACTGTTTTTT.

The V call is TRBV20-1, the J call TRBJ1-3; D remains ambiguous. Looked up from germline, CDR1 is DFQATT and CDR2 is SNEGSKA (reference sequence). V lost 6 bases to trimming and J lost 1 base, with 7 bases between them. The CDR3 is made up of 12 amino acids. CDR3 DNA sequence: TGCAGTGCCCGGAATTCTGGAAACACCATATATTTT. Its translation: CSARNSGNTIYF.

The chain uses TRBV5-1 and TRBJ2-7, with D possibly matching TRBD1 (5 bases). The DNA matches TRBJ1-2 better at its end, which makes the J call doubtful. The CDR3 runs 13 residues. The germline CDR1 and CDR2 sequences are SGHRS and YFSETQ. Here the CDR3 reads CASSHGTAEGYTF. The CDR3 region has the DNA TGCGCCAGCAGCCACGGGACGGCGGAAGGCTACACCTTC.

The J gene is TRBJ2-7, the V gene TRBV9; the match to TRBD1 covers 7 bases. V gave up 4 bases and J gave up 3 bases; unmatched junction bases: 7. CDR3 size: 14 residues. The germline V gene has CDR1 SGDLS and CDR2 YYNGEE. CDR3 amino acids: CASSRGDSLYEQYF. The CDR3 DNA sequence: TGTGCCAGCAGCAGAGGGGACAGCCTCTACGAGCAGTACTTC.

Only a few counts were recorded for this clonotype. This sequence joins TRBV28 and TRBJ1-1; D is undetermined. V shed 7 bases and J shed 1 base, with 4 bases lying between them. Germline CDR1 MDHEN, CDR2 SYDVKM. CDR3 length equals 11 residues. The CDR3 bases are TGTGCCAGCATCGAGAACACTGAAGCTTTCTTT. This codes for CASIENTEAFF. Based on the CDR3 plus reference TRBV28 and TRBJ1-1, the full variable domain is DVKVTQSSRYLVKRTGEKVFLECVQDMDHENMFWYRQDPGLGLRLIYFSYDVKMKEKGDIPEGYSVSREKKERFSLILESASTNQTSMYLCASIENTEAFFGQGTRLTVV.

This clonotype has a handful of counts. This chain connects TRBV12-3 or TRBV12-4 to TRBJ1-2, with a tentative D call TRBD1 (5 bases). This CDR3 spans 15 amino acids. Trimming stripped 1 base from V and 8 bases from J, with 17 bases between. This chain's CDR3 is CASSLGDSGVGGYTF. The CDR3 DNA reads TGTGCCAGCAGTTTAGGAGACAGTGGGGTTGGAGGCTACACCTTC.

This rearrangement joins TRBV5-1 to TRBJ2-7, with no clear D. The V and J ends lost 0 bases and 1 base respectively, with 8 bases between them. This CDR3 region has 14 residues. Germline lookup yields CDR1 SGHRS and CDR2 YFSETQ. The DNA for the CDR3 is TGCGCCAGCAGCTTGGCGCCGGGTTCCTACGAGCAGTACTTC. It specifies CASSLAPGSYEQYF.

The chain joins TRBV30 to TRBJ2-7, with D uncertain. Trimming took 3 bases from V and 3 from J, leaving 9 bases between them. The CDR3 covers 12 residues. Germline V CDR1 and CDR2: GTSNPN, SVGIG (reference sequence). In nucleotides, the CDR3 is TGTGCCTGGAGCACCCCCAGCTACGAGCAGTACTTC. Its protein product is CAWSTPSYEQYF.

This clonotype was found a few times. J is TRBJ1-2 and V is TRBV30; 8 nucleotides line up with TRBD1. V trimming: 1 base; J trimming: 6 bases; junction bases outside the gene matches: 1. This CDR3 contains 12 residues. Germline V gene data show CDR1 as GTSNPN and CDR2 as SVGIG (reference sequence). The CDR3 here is CAWSETGDGYTF. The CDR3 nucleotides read TGTGCCTGGAGTGAGACAGGGGATGGCTACACCTTC.